The present T cell receptor (beta chain) was sequenced within a study of T cell repertoires in cytomegalovirus infection. Study-level information: Through public TCR beta signatures, both CMV infection and matching HLA type were indicated.

Study observations and caveats: Cumulative frequency (of public TCR beta family members) identified carriers of CMV plus the relevant HLA. There were HLA-C-restricted CMV-specific TCR beta clonotypes dominating the ex vivo response.

TCRdb ran MiXCR on the reads and lists one entry per CDR3 protein. The table has about 460,000 distinct CDR3 sequences, approximately 10% seen once; the top ten hold approximately 10%. At least ten counts were recorded for this clonotype. The target antigen is unknown. Germline V lookup: CDR1 SEHNR, CDR2 FQNEAQ (reference sequence). This CDR3 spans 16 amino acids. V was shortened by 5 bases and J by 2 bases, with 18 bases between the two germline ends. This sequence was found in a human donor in good health (CMV status not recorded). Some clones in this sample may be carry-over from other donors' samples. Sequenced material: PBMCs. This chain uses TRBV7-9 with TRBJ1-2; tentatively, D is TRBD1 (6 bases). Here the CDR3 DNA reads TGTGCCAGCAGCCCACCGACGCTACAGGGAAACTATGGCTACACCTTC. This sequence encodes CASSPPTLQGNYGYTF.